These 11 T cell receptor beta chains share one sample of origin, sequenced in a study of identical twins. TCRdb ran MiXCR on the 5' RACE reads and lists one entry per CDR3 protein. The repertoire holds some 500,000 distinct CDR3 sequences, approximately 22% seen once, with around 0.9% in the top ten. The same data also went into a second study, on T cells expressing NK-cell markers.

Sequenced material: CD4+ T cells sorted from blood. The receptors were sampled from a woman younger than 35 in good health.

The rearrangement uses TRBV20-1 and TRBJ2-5; 7 bases agree with TRBD1. The CDR3 consists of 12 residues. The V and J ends lost 5 bases and 4 bases, in that order; junction bases with no gene match: 4. CDR1 and CDR2 from the germline V gene are DFQATT and SNEGSKA (reference sequence). CDR3 nucleotide sequence: TGCAGTGCTGGCCGGGACAGAGAGACCCAGTACTTC. This codes for CSAGRDRETQYF.

A word on this clonotype: At one end the junction does not follow the germline gene, possibly because of a read error. This chain connects TRBV20-1 to TRBJ1-5; D may be TRBD1 (6 bases). The CDR3 sequence is 17 residues long. The V gene's germline CDR1 is DFQATT and CDR2 SNEGSKA (reference sequence). CDR3 coding DNA: TGCTGTGCTAGAGACCGTACAGGGTTCTGGGGCAATCAGCCCCAGCATTTT. Translated: CCARDRTGFWGNQPQHF.

This clonotype showed up just a few times. The chain recombines TRBV5-4 with TRBJ2-1; D uncertain. CDR1 and CDR2 from the germline V gene are SGHNT and YYREEE (reference sequence). CDR3 length: 14 amino acids. Trimming took off 1 base at V and 10 bases at J, with 15 bases between the two ends. The CDR3 nucleotides are TGTGCCAGCAGCTTGTGGGGTGAGCATAGAGAGCAGTTCTTC. Encoded protein: CASSLWGEHREQFF.

The chain couples TRBV11-2 to TRBJ2-5; TRBD2 is a possible D gene (5 bases). Deletions cut 2 bases from V and 5 bases from J, with 12 bases between. This CDR3 contains 14 residues. Germline CDR1 and CDR2: SGHAT and FQNNGV. CDR3 nucleotide sequence: TGTGCCAGCAGCTTAATTATGGCTAGCGAGACCCAGTACTTC. This encodes CASSLIMASETQYF.

A few counts support this clonotype. This chain joins TRBV20-1 and TRBJ2-1; 12 bases map to TRBD2. Per germline, CDR1 DFQATT and CDR2 SNEGSKA (reference sequence). The CDR3 covers 13 residues. Trimming at V came to 6 bases and at J to 15 bases, leaving 12 bases not matched to a gene. This CDR3 reads CSARVASGGDRFF. The CDR3 DNA is TGCAGTGCGAGGGTCGCTAGCGGGGGGGACCGGTTCTTC.

This clonotype showed up just a few times. The chain couples TRBV7-2 to TRBJ2-7; TRBD1 agrees at 7 bases. The V and J ends lost 4 bases and 4 bases, in that order; junction bases with no gene match: 4. Germline CDR1 and CDR2: SGHTA and FQGNSA. This CDR3 is 13 amino acids long. The CDR3 region is CASSSTGWYEQYF. The CDR3 DNA is TGTGCCAGCAGCTCGACAGGGTGGTACGAGCAGTACTTC.

In this sample, this clonotype turned up once. This sequence joins TRBV27 and TRBJ2-5; the D gene could be TRBD1 or TRBD2 (5 bases each). Trimming shortened V by 5 bases and J by 5 bases, and 18 bases separated the two germline ends. This CDR3 contains 15 residues. The germline gives CDR1 MNHEY, CDR2 SMNVEV (reference sequence). CDR3 sequence (DNA): TGTGCCAGCAGTCCTCGGACTCTCGAGGGGGAGACCCAGTACTTC. Protein: CASSPRTLEGETQYF.

This clonotype has more than one count but fewer than ten. The chain recombines TRBV12-3 or TRBV12-4 with TRBJ1-5; 9 bases agree with TRBD1. V lost 5 bases and J lost 2; bases outside the gene matches: 7. The CDR3 spans 16 residues. The CDR3: CASSQTWTGGNQPQHF. In DNA, the CDR3 is TGTGCCAGCAGTCAGACGTGGACAGGGGGCAATCAGCCCCAGCATTTT.

This clonotype came up a few times. This chain uses TRBV12-5 with TRBJ1-1, with D tentatively TRBD1 (5 bases). The CDR3 has 14 residues. Germline values: CDR1 LGHNT, CDR2 FRNRAP. V lost 6 bases and J lost 4, with 15 bases in between. This chain's CDR3 is CASGPLDRTTEAFF. The CDR3 DNA sequence: TGTGCTAGTGGACCCTTAGACAGAACCACTGAAGCTTTCTTT. Full variable domain (missing parts from reference TRBV12-5 and TRBJ1-1): DARVTQTPRHKVTEMGQEVTMRCQPILGHNTVFWYRQTMMQGLELLAYFRNRAPLDDSGMPKDRFSAEMPDATLATLKIQPSEPRDSAVYFCASGPLDRTTEAFFGQGTRLTVV.

The chain carries TRBV5-1 and TRBJ2-1; 7 bases are a match to TRBD2. Germline CDR1 SGHRS, CDR2 YFSETQ. The ends lost 0 bases at V and 7 bases at J; junction bases unmatched: 7. CDR3 length: 15 amino acids. Here the CDR3 reads CASSLVTGGGNEQFF. The CDR3 DNA follows: TGCGCCAGCAGCTTGGTTACGGGGGGAGGTAATGAGCAGTTCTTC.

The genes are TRBV5-1 and TRBJ2-1; 9 bases are shared with TRBD2. CDR3 length equals 17 residues. Germline loops: CDR1 SGHRS, CDR2 YFSETQ. V dropped 0 bases and J dropped 7; count of bases not matched to a gene: 11. In DNA form, the CDR3 reads TGCGCCAGCAGCTTGGCCCTCAGTAGCGGGGGAGAAAATGAGCAGTTCTTC. This sequence encodes CASSLALSSGGENEQFF.